Described below is a single TCR beta chain sequence and its context. The antigen is undetermined. TCRdb's copy holds only in-frame clones and misses some; the assay was immunoSEQ multiplex PCR. Among about 150,000 clones listed, around 88% were seen once. The data originate from a study of T cell responses to AZD1222 COVID-19 vaccine. General study points: Clonal diversity was possibly underestimated; the donors were predominantly white British and more often female.

The germline V gene has CDR1 SGHKS and CDR2 YYEKEE (reference sequence). The CDR3 length is 15 residues. The V gene end was trimmed by 0 bases and the J gene end by 4 bases; junction bases not matched to a gene: 3. The V call is TRBV5-5, the J call TRBJ2-5, with 10 bases fitting TRBD2. The receptor's source is an adult in good health. The specimen was peripheral blood, collected on day 0 of MenACWY control vaccination. CDR3 DNA: TGTGCCAGCAGCTTGGCAGCGGGAGGGGCAGAGACCCAGTACTTC. The encoded protein is CASSLAAGGAETQYF.